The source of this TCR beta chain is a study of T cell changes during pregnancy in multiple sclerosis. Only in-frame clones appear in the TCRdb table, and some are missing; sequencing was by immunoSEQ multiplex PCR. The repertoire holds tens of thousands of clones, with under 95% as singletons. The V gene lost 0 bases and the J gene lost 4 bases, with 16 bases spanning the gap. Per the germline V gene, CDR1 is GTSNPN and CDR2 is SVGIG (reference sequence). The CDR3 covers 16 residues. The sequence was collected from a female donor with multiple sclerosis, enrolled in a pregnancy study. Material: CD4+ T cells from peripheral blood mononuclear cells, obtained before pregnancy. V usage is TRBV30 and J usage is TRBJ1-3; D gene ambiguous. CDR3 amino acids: CAWSVTMRPEGNTIYF. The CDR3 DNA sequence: TGTGCCTGGAGTGTAACGATGCGGCCGGAGGGAAACACCATATATTTT.